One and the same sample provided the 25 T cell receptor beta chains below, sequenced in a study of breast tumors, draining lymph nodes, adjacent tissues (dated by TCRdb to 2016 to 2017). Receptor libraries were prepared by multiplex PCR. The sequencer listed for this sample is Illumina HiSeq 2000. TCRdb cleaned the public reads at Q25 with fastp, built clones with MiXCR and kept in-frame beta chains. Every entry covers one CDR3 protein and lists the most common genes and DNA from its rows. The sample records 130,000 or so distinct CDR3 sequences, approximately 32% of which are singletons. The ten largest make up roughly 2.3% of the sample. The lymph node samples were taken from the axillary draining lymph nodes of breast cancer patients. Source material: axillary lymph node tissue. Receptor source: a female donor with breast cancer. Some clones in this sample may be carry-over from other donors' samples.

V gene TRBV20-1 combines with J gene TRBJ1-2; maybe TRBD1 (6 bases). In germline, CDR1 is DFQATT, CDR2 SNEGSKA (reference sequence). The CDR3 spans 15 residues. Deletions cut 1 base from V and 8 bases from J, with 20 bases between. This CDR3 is CSARGTSGGQGGYTF. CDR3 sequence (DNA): TGCAGTGCTAGAGGGACTAGCGGGGGGCAAGGGGGCTACACCTTC.

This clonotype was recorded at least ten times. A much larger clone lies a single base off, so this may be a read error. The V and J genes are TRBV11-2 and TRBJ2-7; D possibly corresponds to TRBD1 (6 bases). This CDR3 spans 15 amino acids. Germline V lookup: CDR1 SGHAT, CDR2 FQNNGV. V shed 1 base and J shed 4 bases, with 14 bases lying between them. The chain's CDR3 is CASSLVAGAQYEQYF. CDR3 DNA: TGTGCCAGCAGCTTAGTGGCAGGGGCTCAGTACGAGCAGTACTTC. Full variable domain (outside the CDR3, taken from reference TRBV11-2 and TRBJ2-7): EAGVAQSPRYKIIEKRQSVAFWCNPISGHATLYWYQQILGQGPKLLIQFQNNGVVDDSQLPKDRFSAERLKGVDSTLKIQPAKLEDSAVYLCASSLVAGAQYEQYFGPGTRLTVT.

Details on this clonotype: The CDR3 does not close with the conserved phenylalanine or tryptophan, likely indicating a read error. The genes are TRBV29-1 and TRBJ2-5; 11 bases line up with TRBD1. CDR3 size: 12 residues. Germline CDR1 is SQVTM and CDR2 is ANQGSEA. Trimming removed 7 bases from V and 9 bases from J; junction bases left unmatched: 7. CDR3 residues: CSAGQGVEAQYS. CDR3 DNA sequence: TGCAGCGCGGGACAGGGGGTGGAGGCCCAGTACTCC.

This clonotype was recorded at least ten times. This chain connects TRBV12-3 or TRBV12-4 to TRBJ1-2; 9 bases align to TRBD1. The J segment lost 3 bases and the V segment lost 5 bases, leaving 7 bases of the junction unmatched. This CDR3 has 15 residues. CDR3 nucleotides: TGTGCCAGCAGTCGACAGGGGGAACAAGACTATGGCTACACCTTC. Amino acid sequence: CASSRQGEQDYGYTF.

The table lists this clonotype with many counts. The CDR3 spells CAISDGLQGIDGKLFF. In DNA form, the CDR3 reads TGTGCCATCAGTGATGGGCTCCAGGGGATTGACGGAAAACTGTTTTTT. The gene calls are TRBV10-3 and TRBJ1-4, with a tentative D call TRBD1 (6 bases). V gave up 3 bases and J gave up 10 bases, with 21 bases separating them. Germline V CDR1 and CDR2: ENHRY, SYGVKD. The CDR3 has 16 residues.

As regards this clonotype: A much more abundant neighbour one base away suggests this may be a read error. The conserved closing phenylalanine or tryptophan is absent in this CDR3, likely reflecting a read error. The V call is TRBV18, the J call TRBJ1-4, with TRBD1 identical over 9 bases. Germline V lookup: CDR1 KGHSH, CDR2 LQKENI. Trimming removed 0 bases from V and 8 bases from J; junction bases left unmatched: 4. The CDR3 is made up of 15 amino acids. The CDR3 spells CASSPPVGQGEKLFS. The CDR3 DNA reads TGTGCCAGCTCACCACCGGTAGGACAGGGGGAAAAACTGTTTTCT.

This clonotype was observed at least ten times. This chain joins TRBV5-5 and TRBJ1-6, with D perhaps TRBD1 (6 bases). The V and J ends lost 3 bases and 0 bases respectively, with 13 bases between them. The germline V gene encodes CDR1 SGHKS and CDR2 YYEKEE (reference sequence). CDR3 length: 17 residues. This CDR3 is CASSSEQGLSYNSPLHF. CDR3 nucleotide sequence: TGTGCCAGCAGCTCCGAACAGGGCCTCTCCTATAATTCACCCCTCCACTTT.

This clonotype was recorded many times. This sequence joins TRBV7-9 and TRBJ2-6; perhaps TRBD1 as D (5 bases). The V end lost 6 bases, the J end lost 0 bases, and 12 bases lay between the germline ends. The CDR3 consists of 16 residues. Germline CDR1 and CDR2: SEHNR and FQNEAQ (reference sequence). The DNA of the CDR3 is TGTGCCAGCAGTTGGGGCACGCTCTCTGGGGCCAACGTCCTGACTTTC. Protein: CASSWGTLSGANVLTF.

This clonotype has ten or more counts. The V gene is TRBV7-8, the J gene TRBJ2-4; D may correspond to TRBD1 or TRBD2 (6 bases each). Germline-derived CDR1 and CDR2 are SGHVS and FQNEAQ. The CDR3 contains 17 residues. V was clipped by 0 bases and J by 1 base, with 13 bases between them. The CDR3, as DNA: TGTGCCAGCAGCTTAGCTTTAGGAGGGGGGGCCAAAAACATTCAGTACTTC. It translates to CASSLALGGGAKNIQYF.

The CDR3 sequence is CASSLGTGKGETQYF. The CDR3 nucleotides read TGTGCCAGCAGCCTAGGGACAGGGAAAGGGGAGACCCAGTACTTC. The chain carries TRBV7-2 and TRBJ2-5, with TRBD1 matching over 9 bases. This CDR3 contains 15 residues. Looked up from germline, CDR1 is SGHTA and CDR2 is FQGNSA. With 5 bases clipped from V and 5 bases from J, the junction kept 9 bases outside the gene matches.

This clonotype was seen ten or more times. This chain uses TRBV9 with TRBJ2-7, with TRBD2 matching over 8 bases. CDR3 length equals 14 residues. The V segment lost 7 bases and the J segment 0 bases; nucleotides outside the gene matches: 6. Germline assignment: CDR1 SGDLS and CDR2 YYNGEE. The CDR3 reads CASGDGGASYEQYF. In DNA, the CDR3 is TGTGCCAGCGGCGACGGGGGGGCCTCCTACGAGCAGTACTTC.

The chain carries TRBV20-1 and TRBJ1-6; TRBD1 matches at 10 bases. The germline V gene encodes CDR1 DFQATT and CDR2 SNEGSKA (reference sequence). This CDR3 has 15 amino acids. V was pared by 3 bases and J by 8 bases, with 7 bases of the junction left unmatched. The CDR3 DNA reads TGCAGTGCTAGGGCCTCCGGGACAGGGGATTCACCCCTCCACTTT. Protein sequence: CSARASGTGDSPLHF.

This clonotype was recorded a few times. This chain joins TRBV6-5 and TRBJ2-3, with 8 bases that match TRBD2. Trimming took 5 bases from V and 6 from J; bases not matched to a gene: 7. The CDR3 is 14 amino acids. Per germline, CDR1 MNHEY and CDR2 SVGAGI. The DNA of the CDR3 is TGTGCCAGCAGTCACAAGCGGGGGCGGGATACGCAGTATTTT. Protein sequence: CASSHKRGRDTQYF.

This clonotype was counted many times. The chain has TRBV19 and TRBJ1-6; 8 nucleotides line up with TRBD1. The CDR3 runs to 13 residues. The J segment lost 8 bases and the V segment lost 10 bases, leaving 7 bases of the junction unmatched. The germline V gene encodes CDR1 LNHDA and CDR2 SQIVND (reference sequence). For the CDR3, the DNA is TGTGCCACCGACAGGGGAAGGGATTCACCCCTCCACTTT. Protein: CATDRGRDSPLHF.

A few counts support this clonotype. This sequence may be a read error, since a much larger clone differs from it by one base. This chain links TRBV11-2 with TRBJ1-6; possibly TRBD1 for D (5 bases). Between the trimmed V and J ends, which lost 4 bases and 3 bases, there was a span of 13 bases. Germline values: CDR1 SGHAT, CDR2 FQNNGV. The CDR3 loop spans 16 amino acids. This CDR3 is CASSSVGGVYNSPLHF. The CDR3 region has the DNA TGTGCCAGCAGCTCAGTGGGGGGGGTCTATAATTCACCCCTCCACTTT.

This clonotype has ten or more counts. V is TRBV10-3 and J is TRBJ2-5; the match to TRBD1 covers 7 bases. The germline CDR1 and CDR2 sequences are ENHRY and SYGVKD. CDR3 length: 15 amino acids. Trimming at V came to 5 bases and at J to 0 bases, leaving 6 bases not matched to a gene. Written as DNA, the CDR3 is TGTGCCATCAGTTCGGACAGGATGTACCAAGAGACCCAGTACTTC. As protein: CAISSDRMYQETQYF.

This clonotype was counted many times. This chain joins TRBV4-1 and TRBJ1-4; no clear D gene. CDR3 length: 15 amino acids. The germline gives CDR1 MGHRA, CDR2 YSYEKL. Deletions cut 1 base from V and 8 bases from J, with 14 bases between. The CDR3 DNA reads TGCGCCAGCAGCCAAGCGCACCGGGTTGTCGAAAAACTGTTTTTT. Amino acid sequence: CASSQAHRVVEKLFF.

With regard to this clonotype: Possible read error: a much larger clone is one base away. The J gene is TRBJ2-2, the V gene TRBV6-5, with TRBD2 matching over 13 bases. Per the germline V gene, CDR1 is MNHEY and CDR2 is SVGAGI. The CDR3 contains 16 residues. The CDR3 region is CAGRLTSGGVAGELFF. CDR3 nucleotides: TGTGCCGGCAGGCTTACTAGCGGGGGGGTGGCCGGGGAGCTGTTTTTT.

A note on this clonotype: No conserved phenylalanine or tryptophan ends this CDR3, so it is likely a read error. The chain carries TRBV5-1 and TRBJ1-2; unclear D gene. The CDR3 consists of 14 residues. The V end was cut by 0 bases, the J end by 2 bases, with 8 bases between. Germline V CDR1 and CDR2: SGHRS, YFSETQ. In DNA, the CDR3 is TGCGCCAGCAGCTTGGGGAACCTGAACTATGGCTACACCCTC. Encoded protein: CASSLGNLNYGYTL.

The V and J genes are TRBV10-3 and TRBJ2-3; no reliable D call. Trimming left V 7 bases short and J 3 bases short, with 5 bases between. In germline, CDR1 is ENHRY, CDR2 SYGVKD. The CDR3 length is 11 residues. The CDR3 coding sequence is TGTGCCATCACTCTGACAGATACGCAGTATTTT. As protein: CAITLTDTQYF.

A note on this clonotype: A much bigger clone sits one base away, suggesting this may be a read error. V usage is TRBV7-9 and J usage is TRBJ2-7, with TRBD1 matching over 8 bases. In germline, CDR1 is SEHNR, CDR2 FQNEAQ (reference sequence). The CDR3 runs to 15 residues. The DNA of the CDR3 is TGTGCCAGCAGATACGGGGACAGGAGTTCCTACGAGCAGCACTTC. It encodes CASRYGDRSSYEQHF. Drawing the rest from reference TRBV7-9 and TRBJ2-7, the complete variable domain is DTGVSQNPRHKITKRGQNVTFRCDPISEHNRLYWYRQTLGQGPEFLTYFQNEAQLEKSRLLSDRFSAERPKGSFSTLEIQRTEQGDSAMYLCASRYGDRSSYEQHFGPGTRLTVT.

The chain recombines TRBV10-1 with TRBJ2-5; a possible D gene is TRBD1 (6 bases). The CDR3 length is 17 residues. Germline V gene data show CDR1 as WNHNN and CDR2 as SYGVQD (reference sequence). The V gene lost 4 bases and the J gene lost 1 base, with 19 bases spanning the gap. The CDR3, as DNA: TGCGCCAGCAGTGCTCTCTACAGGGTTTCAGCCCAAGAGACCCAGTACTTC. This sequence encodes CASSALYRVSAQETQYF.

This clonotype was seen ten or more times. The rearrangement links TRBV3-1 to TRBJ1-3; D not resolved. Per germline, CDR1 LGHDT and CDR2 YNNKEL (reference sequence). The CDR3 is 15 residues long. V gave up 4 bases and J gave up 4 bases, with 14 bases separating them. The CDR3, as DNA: TGTGCCAGCAGCCCCAGTCCCTCCGGCGGAAACACCATATATTTT. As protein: CASSPSPSGGNTIYF.

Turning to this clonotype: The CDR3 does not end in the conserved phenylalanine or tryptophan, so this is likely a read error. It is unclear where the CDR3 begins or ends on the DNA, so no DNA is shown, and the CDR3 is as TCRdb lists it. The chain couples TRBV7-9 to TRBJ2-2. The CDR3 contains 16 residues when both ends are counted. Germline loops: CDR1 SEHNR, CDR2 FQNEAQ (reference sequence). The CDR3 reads CASSLGETTNTGELCA.

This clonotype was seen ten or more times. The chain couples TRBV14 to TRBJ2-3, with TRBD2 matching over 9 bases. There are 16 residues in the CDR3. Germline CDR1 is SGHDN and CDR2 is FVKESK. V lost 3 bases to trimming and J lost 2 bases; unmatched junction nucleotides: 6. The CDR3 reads CASSHHSGRLTDTQYF. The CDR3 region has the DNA TGTGCCAGCAGCCACCATAGCGGGAGACTCACAGATACGCAGTATTTT.